The 21 T cell receptor beta chains reported below all come from one sample, sequenced in a study of chronic HIV infection and antiretroviral therapy. TCRdb ran MiXCR on the 5' RACE reads and lists one entry per CDR3 protein. The sample has tens of thousands of distinct CDR3 sequences, 7% to 10% seen once. Sequencing was carried out using peripheral blood. The receptors were gathered from an adult who had HIV and had not received antiretroviral therapy, or was an uninfected healthy control (not recorded which).

The chain links TRBV10-3 to TRBJ2-6; 11 positions match TRBD1. Germline CDR1 reads ENHRY; CDR2 reads SYGVKD. Trimming cost V 8 bases and J 1 base; bases outside gene matches: 7. This CDR3 is 17 amino acids long. CDR3 sequence (DNA): TGTGCCATCGCCTCCGGGACAGGGGGGTCTGGGGCCAACGTCCTGACTTTC. Protein: CAIASGTGGSGANVLTF.

The table lists this clonotype with a few counts. The genes are TRBV7-2 and TRBJ2-1, with D tentatively TRBD1 (6 bases). V was trimmed by 3 bases and J by 3 bases, leaving 12 bases between them. CDR1 is SGHTA and CDR2 is FQGNSA in the germline V gene. The CDR3 has 15 residues. CDR3 nucleotides: TGTGCCAGCAGCTTGCCAGGGGATTTCTACAATGAGCAGTTCTTC. Its protein product is CASSLPGDFYNEQFF.

The chain carries TRBV4-3 and TRBJ1-4; a possible D gene is TRBD1 (5 bases). V was trimmed by 3 bases and J by 5 bases, leaving 19 bases between them. CDR1 and CDR2 (germline): LGHNA, YSLEER. This CDR3 is built from 17 residues. DNA of the CDR3: TGCGCCAGCAGCCAGCCCCTGCAGACAGACATAAATGAAAAACTGTTTTTT. It yields the protein CASSQPLQTDINEKLFF.

The chain employs TRBV5-1 and TRBJ1-2, with TRBD1 matching over 10 bases. In germline, CDR1 is SGHRS, CDR2 YFSETQ. Germline trimming cut 0 bases from V and 4 bases from J; bases unmatched to any gene: 15. The CDR3 totals 19 residues. DNA of the CDR3: TGCGCCAGCAGCTTGGCCGCGGGACAGGGGTCCCGCAAAGGCTATGGCTACACCTTC. The encoded protein is CASSLAAGQGSRKGYGYTF.

This clonotype has more than one count but fewer than ten. The V call is TRBV7-9, the J call TRBJ1-5; D remains unclear. With 3 bases removed from V and 6 bases from J, the gap between germline ends came to 9 bases. Per the germline V gene, CDR1 is SEHNR and CDR2 is FQNEAQ (reference sequence). The CDR3 has 13 residues. CDR3 residues: CASSFKEGQPQHF. In nucleotides, the CDR3 is TGTGCCAGCAGCTTCAAGGAGGGTCAGCCCCAGCATTTT.

The chain joins TRBV24-1 to TRBJ1-2, with unresolved D. The CDR3 sequence is 14 residues long. Germline CDR1 and CDR2: KGHDR and SFDVKD. Trimming took off 0 bases at V and 2 bases at J, with 6 bases between the two ends. CDR3 region: CATSDLQWNYGYTF. CDR3 in DNA: TGTGCCACCAGTGATTTGCAGTGGAACTATGGCTACACCTTC.

The chain links TRBV9 to TRBJ2-1; no reliable D call. The CDR3 is 12 residues long. Looked up from germline, CDR1 is SGDLS and CDR2 is YYNGEE. Trimming stripped 3 bases from V and 8 bases from J, with 9 bases between. The CDR3 DNA follows: TGTGCCAGCAGCGCCGCCGGGCATGAGCAGTTCTTC. Translated: CASSAAGHEQFF. The full variable domain, rest sourced from reference TRBV9 and TRBJ2-1, is DSGVTQTPKHLITATGQRVTLRCSPRSGDLSVYWYQQSLDQGLQFLIQYYNGEERAKGNILERFSAQQFPDLHSELNLSSLELGDSALYFCASSAAGHEQFFGPGTRLTVL.

Concerning this clonotype: It may be a read error: a sequence one base away is much more abundant. This chain links TRBV12-3 or TRBV12-4 with TRBJ1-5, with 8 bases lining up with TRBD1. This CDR3 has 15 amino acids. The CDR3 region has the DNA TGTGCCAGCACCGGGACAGGCGTCAGCAATCAGCCCCAGAATTTT. The encoded protein is CASTGTGVSNQPQNF.

The rearrangement uses TRBV20-1 and TRBJ1-5; tentative D call: TRBD1 (5 bases). Germline CDR1 is DFQATT and CDR2 is SNEGSKA (reference sequence). V dropped 3 bases and J dropped 0 bases, with 12 bases sitting between them. The length of the CDR3 is 15 residues. CDR3 loop: CSASTGPYSNQPQHF. The CDR3 bases are TGCAGTGCTAGTACGGGGCCCTATAGCAATCAGCCCCAGCATTTT.

This clonotype showed up just a few times. The J gene is TRBJ2-5, the V gene TRBV6-2 or TRBV6-3, with 9 positions matching TRBD2. V shed 6 bases, J shed 5 bases, and the junction held 10 bases outside the gene matches. CDR3 length: 15 residues. Germline-derived CDR1 and CDR2 are MNHEY and SVGEGT. The CDR3 spells CASRPSGRFGETQYF. The CDR3 DNA reads as TGTGCCAGCAGACCCAGCGGGAGGTTTGGGGAGACCCAGTACTTC.

The rearrangement uses TRBV7-2 and TRBJ2-2; 14 bases fit TRBD2. In germline, CDR1 is SGHTA, CDR2 FQGNSA. CDR3 length equals 17 residues. The trim removed 3 bases at V and 2 bases at J, leaving 2 bases unmatched. This CDR3 is CASSLGLAGVNTGELFF. The CDR3 nucleotides read TGTGCCAGCAGCTTGGGACTAGCGGGAGTTAACACCGGGGAGCTGTTTTTT.

This clonotype was counted at least ten times. The chain recombines TRBV20-1 with TRBJ2-2; TRBD2 matches 8 bases. This CDR3 has 13 amino acids. V shed 5 bases and J 4 bases; nucleotides not matched to a gene: 3. CDR1 is DFQATT, CDR2 SNEGSKA, per germline (reference sequence). The CDR3 DNA is TGCAGTGCTTGGACTAGCATCACCGGGGAGCTGTTTTTT. It codes for CSAWTSITGELFF.

This clonotype was detected many times. The CDR3 region is CASEDSGANVLTF. The CDR3 nucleotides read TGTGCCAGCGAGGACTCTGGGGCCAACGTCCTGACTTTC. V usage is TRBV28 and J usage is TRBJ2-6; D gene ambiguous. The germline V gene has CDR1 MDHEN and CDR2 SYDVKM. The length of the CDR3 is 13 residues. V was cut by 8 bases and J by 0 bases, with 5 bases left in between.

The rearrangement uses TRBV11-1 and TRBJ1-1; unclear D gene. This CDR3 spans 15 amino acids. The germline CDR1 and CDR2 sequences are SGHAT and FQDESV (reference sequence). The V and J ends lost 1 base and 0 bases respectively, with 9 bases between them. This chain's CDR3 is CASSLVLGLNTEAFF. DNA of the CDR3: TGTGCCAGCAGCTTAGTTCTAGGCTTGAACACTGAAGCTTTCTTT.

This clonotype has a handful of counts. The J gene is TRBJ2-2, the V gene TRBV6-1; either TRBD1 or TRBD2 may supply D (5 bases each). Per the germline V gene, CDR1 is MNHNS and CDR2 is SASEGT. The V end was cut by 7 bases, the J end by 3 bases, with 12 bases between. CDR3 length: 14 residues. CDR3 in amino acids: CASIVGADTGELFF. The CDR3 DNA follows: TGTGCCAGCATCGTCGGGGCGGACACCGGGGAGCTGTTTTTT.

This clonotype was seen only a few times. The chain carries TRBV28 and TRBJ2-7; 8 positions match TRBD1. Germline V gene sequence: CDR1 MDHEN, CDR2 SYDVKM. J was trimmed by 3 bases and V by 6 bases; bases with no gene match: 10. The CDR3 has 15 amino acids. The CDR3 DNA sequence: TGTGCCAGCAGCCTTCGGGACAGGAGAGTCTACGAGCAGTACTTC. This gives the protein CASSLRDRRVYEQYF.

The V gene is TRBV20-1, the J gene TRBJ1-2; D not resolved. The CDR3 runs 14 residues. The V gene lost 6 bases and the J gene lost 1 base, with 15 bases spanning the gap. Germline V lookup: CDR1 DFQATT, CDR2 SNEGSKA (reference sequence). Here the CDR3 reads CSATQPPLNYGYTF. CDR3 nucleotides: TGCAGTGCGACACAGCCTCCTCTTAACTATGGCTACACCTTC.

This clonotype was recorded once. A much larger clone sits a single nucleotide away, making a read error possible. The chain couples TRBV28 to TRBJ1-1, with a possible D match to TRBD1 (5 bases). V lost 5 bases, J lost 12 bases, and 16 bases lay in between. Germline V gene data show CDR1 as MDHEN and CDR2 as SYDVKM. CDR3 length equals 12 residues. CDR3 amino acids: CASSTGRTKTFF. CDR3 sequence (DNA): TGTGCCAGCAGTACGGGACGGACGAAAACTTTCTTT.

This clonotype was counted a few times. The chain joins TRBV27 to TRBJ2-3; D is uncertain. The V end lost 3 bases, the J end lost 2 bases, and 9 bases lay between the germline ends. This CDR3 contains 14 residues. The V gene's germline CDR1 is MNHEY and CDR2 SMNVEV (reference sequence). CDR3 bases: TGTGCCAGCAGTTTGTTGGGCAACACAGATACGCAGTATTTT. Amino acids: CASSLLGNTDTQYF.

This clonotype was found a few times. J is TRBJ2-2 and V is TRBV7-9; D remains ambiguous. Germline V gene lookup returns CDR1 SEHNR and CDR2 FQNEAQ (reference sequence). V was shortened by 7 bases and J by 3 bases, with 6 bases between the two germline ends. The CDR3 is 12 amino acids. The CDR3 DNA is TGTGCCAGCATAGAGTACACCGGGGAGCTGTTTTTT. Protein sequence: CASIEYTGELFF.

The rearrangement links TRBV9 to TRBJ2-1; the match to TRBD1 covers 8 bases. The CDR3 spans 15 residues. CDR1 and CDR2 (germline): SGDLS, YYNGEE. With 3 bases clipped from V and 2 bases from J, the junction kept 4 bases outside the gene matches. CDR3 loop: CASSAGTGPYNEQFF. CDR3 DNA sequence: TGTGCCAGCAGCGCCGGGACAGGCCCCTACAATGAGCAGTTCTTC.